The 14 T cell receptor beta chains listed next were all sequenced from one sample in a study of T cell repertoires in cytomegalovirus infection. TCRdb itself ran the reads through MiXCR, one entry per CDR3 protein. The data hold 200,000 to 300,000 distinct CDR3 sequences, with approximately 13% observed a single time. The sequenced sample was PBMCs. These receptors all stem from a human donor in good health (CMV status not recorded). Some clones in this sample may be carry-over from other donors' samples.

This clonotype has a count of ten or more. The chain links TRBV5-1 to TRBJ1-5; possible D gene TRBD1, 5 bases. The V end lost 0 bases, the J end lost 0 bases, and 7 bases lay between the germline ends. CDR3 length: 15 amino acids. From germline, CDR1 is SGHRS and CDR2 YFSETQ. DNA of the CDR3: TGCGCCAGCAGCTTGGGTGGGGGTAGCAATCAGCCCCAGCATTTT. It codes for CASSLGGGSNQPQHF.

The table lists this clonotype with a few counts. The chain uses TRBV28 and TRBJ2-7; 10 positions match TRBD1. Trimming removed 6 bases from V and 0 bases from J; junction bases left unmatched: 5. The germline V gene encodes CDR1 MDHEN and CDR2 SYDVKM. This CDR3 is 15 amino acids long. The CDR3 sequence: CASRPGQGSSYEQYF. CDR3 in DNA: TGTGCCAGCAGGCCGGGACAGGGGAGCTCCTACGAGCAGTACTTC.

At least ten counts were recorded for this clonotype. The rearrangement joins TRBV4-1 to TRBJ1-4; 9 bases are shared with TRBD1. V dropped 0 bases and J dropped 0; count of bases not matched to a gene: 11. This CDR3 is built from 20 residues. Germline CDR1 is MGHRA and CDR2 is YSYEKL. CDR3 loop: CASSQDLGQGLGTTNEKLFF. CDR3 bases: TGCGCCAGCAGCCAAGATCTGGGACAGGGATTAGGGACAACTAATGAAAAACTGTTTTTT.

This clonotype was counted at least ten times. The genes are TRBV7-2 and TRBJ1-6; TRBD1 agrees at 8 bases. Germline assignment: CDR1 SGHTA and CDR2 FQGNSA. V lost 5 bases to trimming and J lost 8 bases; unmatched junction nucleotides: 11. The CDR3 runs to 16 residues. The CDR3: CASSPLLQGAHSPLHF. The CDR3 DNA reads as TGTGCCAGCAGCCCCTTGTTGCAGGGGGCGCATTCACCCCTCCACTTT. Using reference TRBV7-2 and TRBJ1-6 for the parts outside the CDR3, the full variable domain is GAGVSQSPSNKVTEKGKDVELRCDPISGHTALYWYRQSLGQGLEFLIYFQGNSAPDKSGLPSDRFSAERTGGSVSTLTIQRTQQEDSAVYLCASSPLLQGAHSPLHFGNGTRLTVT.

This chain links TRBV28 with TRBJ1-2; 10 bases map to TRBD1. The V gene's germline CDR1 is MDHEN and CDR2 SYDVKM. The CDR3 is 14 residues long. V lost 1 base, J lost 8 bases, and 4 bases stayed unmatched. CDR3 in DNA: TGTGCCAGCAGTTTATTGAGGACAGGGGGGGGCTACACCTTC. It specifies CASSLLRTGGGYTF.

There are a few counts of this clonotype. The chain is built from TRBV11-3 and TRBJ2-1; TRBD2 agrees at 8 bases. Germline values: CDR1 SGHNT, CDR2 YENEEA. This CDR3 has 15 residues. V was pared by 5 bases and J by 0 bases, with 3 bases of the junction left unmatched. The CDR3 sequence: CASSRGGPSYNEQFF. The CDR3 coding sequence is TGTGCCAGCAGCCGGGGGGGCCCCTCCTACAATGAGCAGTTCTTC.

The sample holds a few counts of this clonotype. The chain uses TRBV19 and TRBJ2-5; the D gene is possibly TRBD2 (5 bases). CDR1 is LNHDA, CDR2 SQIVND, per germline (reference sequence). This CDR3 has 12 amino acids. V shed 3 bases and J shed 4 bases, with 6 bases lying between them. In nucleotides, the CDR3 is TGTGCCAGTAGTATCGGAGGAGAGACCCAGTACTTC. This translates into CASSIGGETQYF.

Turning to this clonotype: This sequence may be a read error, since a much larger clone differs from it by one base. V gene TRBV24-1 combines with J gene TRBJ2-7; no clear D. Germline loops: CDR1 KGHDR, CDR2 SFDVKD. Trimming cost V 4 bases and J 2 bases, with 2 bases left between them. This CDR3 spans 11 amino acids. This CDR3 reads CATSDTYEQYF. CDR3 coding DNA: TGTGCCACCAGTGACACCTACGAGCAGTACTTC.

The rearrangement joins TRBV6-6 to TRBJ2-7; D gene unclear. Trimming pared 5 bases from V and 5 bases from J, leaving 13 bases between. The CDR3 consists of 13 residues. Germline V gives CDR1 MNHNY, CDR2 SVGAGI (reference sequence). CDR3 nucleotides: TGTGCCAGCAGTGAGAACACGGTAAACGAGCAGTACTTC. Amino acid sequence: CASSENTVNEQYF.

This clonotype was detected ten times or more. The chain couples TRBV7-8 to TRBJ2-6; D unclear. Trimming shortened V by 5 bases and J by 2 bases, and 10 bases separated the two germline ends. CDR1 is SGHVS and CDR2 is FQNEAQ in the germline V gene. There are 15 residues in the CDR3. The CDR3 nucleotides read TGTGCCAGCAGCCCCCGTACCGCTGGGGCCAACGTCCTGACTTTC. Translating it yields CASSPRTAGANVLTF. The full variable domain, completed using reference TRBV7-8 and TRBJ2-6, is GAGVSQSPRYKVAKRGQDVALRCDPISGHVSLFWYQQALGQGPEFLTYFQNEAQLDKSGLPSDRFFAERPEGSVSTLKIQRTQQEDSAVYLCASSPRTAGANVLTFGAGSRLTVL.

The rearrangement uses TRBV4-1 and TRBJ2-5, with a tentative D call TRBD2 (5 bases). The CDR3 loop spans 13 amino acids. The V gene's germline CDR1 is MGHRA and CDR2 YSYEKL. Trimming took 4 bases from V and 7 from J, leaving 13 bases between them. The CDR3 DNA sequence: TGCGCCAGCAGCCCCGACCTAGCTACGACCCAGTACTTC. It translates to CASSPDLATTQYF.

This clonotype was recorded at least ten times. CDR3 in amino acids: CASGGQITSTDTQYF. For the CDR3, the DNA is TGTGCCAGCGGCGGACAGATTACTAGCACAGATACGCAGTATTTT. This chain connects TRBV7-2 to TRBJ2-3; tentative D call: TRBD1 (6 bases). Between the trimmed V and J ends, which lost 8 bases and 0 bases, there was a span of 15 bases. CDR1 and CDR2 (germline): SGHTA, FQGNSA. The CDR3 consists of 15 residues.

This clonotype was counted ten times or more. The chain recombines TRBV19 with TRBJ1-1; D not resolved. Germline CDR1 and CDR2: LNHDA and SQIVND (reference sequence). The CDR3 has 16 residues. V was cut by 5 bases and J by 0 bases, with 16 bases left in between. This CDR3 reads CASSQTLSQVNTEAFF. As DNA, the CDR3 is TGTGCCAGTAGTCAGACTCTGTCGCAGGTGAACACTGAAGCTTTCTTT.

This clonotype was recorded many times. The CDR3, as DNA: TGTGCCAGCAGCTTAATTGGGGGGACCGGGGAGCTGTTTTTT. Translated, it gives CASSLIGGTGELFF. The rearrangement links TRBV7-6 to TRBJ2-2; the D gene is possibly TRBD2 (6 bases). Trimming stripped 2 bases from V and 5 bases from J, with 9 bases between. Germline V gives CDR1 SGHVS, CDR2 FNYEAQ. The CDR3 is made up of 14 amino acids.